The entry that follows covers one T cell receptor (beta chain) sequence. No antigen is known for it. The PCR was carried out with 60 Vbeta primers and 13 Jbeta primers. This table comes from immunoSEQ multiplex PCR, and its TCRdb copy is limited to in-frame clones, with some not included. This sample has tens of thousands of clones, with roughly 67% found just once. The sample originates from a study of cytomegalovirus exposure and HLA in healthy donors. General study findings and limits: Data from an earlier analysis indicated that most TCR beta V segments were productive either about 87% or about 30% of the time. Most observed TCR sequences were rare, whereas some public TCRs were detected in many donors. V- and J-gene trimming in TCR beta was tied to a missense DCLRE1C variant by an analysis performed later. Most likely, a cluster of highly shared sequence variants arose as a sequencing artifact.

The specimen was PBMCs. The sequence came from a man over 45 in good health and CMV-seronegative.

This CDR3 is CASSFKEDTEAFF. The CDR3 DNA is TGCGCCAGCAGCTTCAAGGAGGACACTGAAGCTTTCTTT. The genes are TRBV5-1 and TRBJ1-1; unclear D gene. CDR1 and CDR2 from the germline V gene are SGHRS and YFSETQ. There are 13 residues in the CDR3. Trimming removed 2 bases from V and 3 bases from J, with 8 bases in between. The whole variable domain, remainder taken from reference TRBV5-1 and TRBJ1-1, is KAGVTQTPRYLIKTRGQQVTLSCSPISGHRSVSWYQQTPGQGLQFLFEYFSETQRNKGNFPGRFSGRQFSNSRSEMNVSTLELGDSALYLCASSFKEDTEAFFGQGTRLTVV.